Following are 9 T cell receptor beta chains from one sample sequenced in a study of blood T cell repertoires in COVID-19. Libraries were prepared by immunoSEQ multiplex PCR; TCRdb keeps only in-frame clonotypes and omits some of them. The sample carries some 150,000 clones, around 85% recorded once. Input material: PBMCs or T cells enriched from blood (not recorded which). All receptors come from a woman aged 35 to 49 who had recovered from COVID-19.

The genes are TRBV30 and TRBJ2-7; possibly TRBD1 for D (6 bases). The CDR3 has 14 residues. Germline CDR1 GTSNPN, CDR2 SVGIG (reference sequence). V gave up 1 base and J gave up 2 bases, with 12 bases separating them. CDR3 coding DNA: TGTGCCTGGAGTGCGGAAGGGGGAGCCTACGAGCAGTACTTC. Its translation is CAWSAEGGAYEQYF.

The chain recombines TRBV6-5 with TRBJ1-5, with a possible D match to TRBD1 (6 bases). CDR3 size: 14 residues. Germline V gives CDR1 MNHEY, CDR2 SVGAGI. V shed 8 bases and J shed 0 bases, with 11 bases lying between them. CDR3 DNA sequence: TGTGCCAGCTCCCAGGGGAATAGCAATCAGCCCCAGCATTTT. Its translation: CASSQGNSNQPQHF.

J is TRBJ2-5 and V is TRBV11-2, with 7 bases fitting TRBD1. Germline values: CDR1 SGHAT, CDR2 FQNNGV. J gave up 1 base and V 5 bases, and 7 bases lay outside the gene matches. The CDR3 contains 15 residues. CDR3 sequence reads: CASSPEGASQETQYF. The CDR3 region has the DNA TGTGCCAGCAGCCCAGAGGGGGCCTCCCAAGAGACCCAGTACTTC.

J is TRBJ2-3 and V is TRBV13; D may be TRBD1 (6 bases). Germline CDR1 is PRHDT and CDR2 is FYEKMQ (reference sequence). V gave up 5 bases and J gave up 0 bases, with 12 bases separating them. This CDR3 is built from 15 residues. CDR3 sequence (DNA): TGTGCCAGCAGCCCTAGGGGGTCCAGCACAGATACGCAGTATTTT. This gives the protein CASSPRGSSTDTQYF.

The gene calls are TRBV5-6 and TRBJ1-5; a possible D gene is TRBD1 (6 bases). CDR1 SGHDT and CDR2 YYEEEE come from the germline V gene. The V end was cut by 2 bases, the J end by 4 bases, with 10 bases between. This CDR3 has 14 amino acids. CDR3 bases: TGTGCCAGCAGCTTCAGTCAGGGGAATCAGCCCCAGCATTTT. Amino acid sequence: CASSFSQGNQPQHF.

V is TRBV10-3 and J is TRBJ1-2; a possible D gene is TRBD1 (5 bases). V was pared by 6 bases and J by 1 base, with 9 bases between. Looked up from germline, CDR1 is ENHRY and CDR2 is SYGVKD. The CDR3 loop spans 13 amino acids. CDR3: CAIRRDSNYGYTF. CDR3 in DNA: TGTGCCATCAGGAGAGACAGTAACTATGGCTACACCTTC.

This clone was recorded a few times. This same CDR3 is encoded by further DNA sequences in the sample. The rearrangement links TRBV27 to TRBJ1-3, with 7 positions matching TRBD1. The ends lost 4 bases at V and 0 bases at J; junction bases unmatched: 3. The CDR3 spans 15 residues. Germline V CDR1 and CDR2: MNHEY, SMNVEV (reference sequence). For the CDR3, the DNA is TGTGCCAGCAGTTATACAGGGGACTCTGGAAACACCATATATTTT. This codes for CASSYTGDSGNTIYF.

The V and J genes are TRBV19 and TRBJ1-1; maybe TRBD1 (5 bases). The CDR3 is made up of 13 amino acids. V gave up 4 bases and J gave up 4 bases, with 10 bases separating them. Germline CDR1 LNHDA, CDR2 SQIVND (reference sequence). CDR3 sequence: CASSTGLVTEAFF. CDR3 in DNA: TGTGCCAGTAGTACAGGGTTGGTCACTGAAGCTTTCTTT.

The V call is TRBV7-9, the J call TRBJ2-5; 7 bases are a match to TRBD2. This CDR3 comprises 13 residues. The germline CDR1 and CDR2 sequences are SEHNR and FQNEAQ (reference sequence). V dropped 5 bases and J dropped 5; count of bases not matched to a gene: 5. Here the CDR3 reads CASSLRGMETQYF. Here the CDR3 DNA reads TGTGCCAGCAGCCTGCGGGGGATGGAGACCCAGTACTTC. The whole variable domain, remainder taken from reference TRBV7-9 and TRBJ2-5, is DTGVSQNPRHKITKRGQNVTFRCDPISEHNRLYWYRQTLGQGPEFLTYFQNEAQLEKSRLLSDRFSAERPKGSFSTLEIQRTEQGDSAMYLCASSLRGMETQYFGPGTRLLVL.